This T cell receptor (beta chain) was captured in a study of blood T cell repertoires in COVID-19. Study as a whole: Some COVID-19 samples were acute and others convalescent; all came from the United States, Italy and Spain. PBMCs, B-cell-depleted T cells, or T cells provided the cDNA or gDNA that made up the material.

This clone appeared a single time. The germline CDR1 and CDR2 sequences are LNHNV and YYDKDF (reference sequence). CDR3 length: 14 residues. V was clipped by 2 bases and J by 1 base, with 8 bases between them. Per the original data handling: Estimation of nucleated cell counts relied on the amplification of reference gene primers. Clones were read by immunoSEQ multiplex PCR, and TCRdb kept only the in-frame ones, dropping some. Clonal size and the V and J genes are those of that table, whereas D and trimming came from the DNA. This sample yields 210,000 or so clones, of which roughly 80% are seen a single time; 15% to 20% belongs to the top ten.

Sequencing was carried out using peripheral blood. This TCR derives from a woman older than 75 with active or convalescent COVID-19. The genes are TRBV15 and TRBJ1-1; no clear D gene. The chain's CDR3 is CATSRPGENTEAFF. The CDR3 DNA follows: TGTGCCACCAGCAGACCGGGAGAGAACACTGAAGCTTTCTTT. Together with reference TRBV15 and TRBJ1-1, the CDR3 gives the full variable domain: DAMVIQNPRYQVTQFGKPVTLSCSQTLNHNVMYWYQQKSSQAPKLLFHYYDKDFNNEADTPDNFQSRRPNTSFCFLDIRSPGLGDTAMYLCATSRPGENTEAFFGQGTRLTVV.